This T cell receptor (beta chain) was documented in a study of blood T cell repertoires in COVID-19. As for the study in general: Nucleic acid was either cDNA or gDNA, and it came from T cells, B-cell-depleted T cells, or PBMCs.

The repertoire was sequenced with immunoSEQ multiplex PCR; TCRdb's copy has only in-frame clones and lacks some. Of more than 200,000 clones in the sample, 70% to 90% were seen once. This clone showed up just once. The germline CDR1 and CDR2 sequences are MNHEY and SVGAGI. V dropped 5 bases and J dropped 1 base, with 8 bases sitting between them. CDR3 size: 13 residues. Cohort allocation depended upon clinical history that participants reported. The receptor's source is a young man who had recovered from COVID-19. The chain combines TRBV6-5 with TRBJ1-1; TRBD1 is a possible D gene (5 bases). The sample consisted of PBMCs or T cells enriched from blood (not recorded which). Here the CDR3 reads CASSPGGNTEAFF. In DNA form, the CDR3 reads TGTGCCAGCAGTCCCGGGGGGAACACTGAAGCTTTCTTT.